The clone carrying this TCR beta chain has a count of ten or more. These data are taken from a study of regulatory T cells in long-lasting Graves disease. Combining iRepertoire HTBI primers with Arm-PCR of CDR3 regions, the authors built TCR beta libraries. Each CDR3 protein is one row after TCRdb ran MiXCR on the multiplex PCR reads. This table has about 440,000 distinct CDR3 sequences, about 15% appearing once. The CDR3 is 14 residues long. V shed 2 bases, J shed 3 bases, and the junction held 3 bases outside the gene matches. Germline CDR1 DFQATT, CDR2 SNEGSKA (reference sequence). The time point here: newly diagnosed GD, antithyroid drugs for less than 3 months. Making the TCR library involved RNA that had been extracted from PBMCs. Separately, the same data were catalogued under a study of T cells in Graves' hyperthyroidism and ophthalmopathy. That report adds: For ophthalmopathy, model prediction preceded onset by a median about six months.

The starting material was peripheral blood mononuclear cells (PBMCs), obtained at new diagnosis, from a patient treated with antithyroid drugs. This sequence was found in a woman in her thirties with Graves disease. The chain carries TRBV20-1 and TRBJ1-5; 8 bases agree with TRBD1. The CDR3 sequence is CSARPGGHNQPQHF. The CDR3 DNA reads TGCAGTGCTAGACCAGGGGGCCACAATCAGCCCCAGCATTTT.